The sequence of this T cell receptor beta chain was determined in a study of tumor-infiltrating lymphocytes in localized non-small cell lung cancer. Across the whole study: Each patient gave resected tumor and non-adjacent uninvolved lung tissue. Notes on the study in general: Different pieces of the same tissue were used for each assay.

As to this clone: The antigen remains unidentified.

This CDR3 is 14 amino acids long. Per the germline V gene, CDR1 is MNHEY and CDR2 is SMNVEV (reference sequence). V shed 2 bases and J shed 4 bases, with 9 bases lying between them. Libraries were prepared by immunoSEQ multiplex PCR; TCRdb keeps only in-frame clonotypes and omits some of them. The sample contains roughly 12,000 clones, 84% of which appear only once. The V call is TRBV27, the J call TRBJ2-1; D is ambiguous. The sequence was obtained from a human donor with non-small cell lung cancer. The sample was lung tumor tissue. The CDR3 is CASSLASAYNEQFF. CDR3 nucleotides: TGTGCCAGCAGTTTAGCCAGCGCATACAATGAGCAGTTCTTC.